Each of the 24 T cell receptor beta chains below was sequenced from the same sample in a study of response to subunit inactivated influenza vaccine. Using its own MiXCR run on the RT-PCR reads, TCRdb lists one record per CDR3 protein. The profile shows about 620,000 distinct CDR3 sequences, 12% of them singletons. The sequencing used PBMCs from blood, collected on the day of vaccination. The receptors stem from a man aged 50 or older who received an inactivated influenza vaccine.

This chain connects TRBV5-1 to TRBJ2-1; tentatively, D is TRBD1 (5 bases). This CDR3 has 12 residues. Per the germline V gene, CDR1 is SGHRS and CDR2 is YFSETQ. Trimming shortened V by 4 bases and J by 10 bases, and 12 bases separated the two germline ends. CDR3 DNA sequence: TGCGCCAGCAGCGGGGCCTTGGAGGAGCAGTTCTTC. Its protein is CASSGALEEQFF.

V is TRBV4-3 and J is TRBJ1-2, with TRBD1 matching over 9 bases. CDR3 length: 15 amino acids. Looked up from germline, CDR1 is LGHNA and CDR2 is YSLEER. V shed 1 base and J 2 bases; nucleotides not matched to a gene: 2. The DNA for the CDR3 is TGCGCCAGCAGCCAAGGGACAGGGGCAAACTATGGCTACACCTTC. Its translation is CASSQGTGANYGYTF.

This clonotype has a handful of counts. This chain uses TRBV29-1 with TRBJ1-1; 7 nucleotides line up with TRBD1. V lost 5 bases, J lost 0 bases, and 3 bases stayed unmatched. Germline CDR1 reads SQVTM; CDR2 reads ANQGSEA. CDR3 length: 13 amino acids. CDR3 sequence: CSVRTGMNTEAFF. The CDR3 DNA reads as TGCAGCGTTAGGACAGGCATGAACACTGAAGCTTTCTTT. Drawing the rest from reference TRBV29-1 and TRBJ1-1, the complete variable domain is SAVISQKPSRDICQRGTSLTIQCQVDSQVTMMFWYRQQPGQSLTLIATANQGSEATYESGFVIDKFPISRPNLTFSTLTVSNMSPEDSSIYLCSVRTGMNTEAFFGQGTRLTVV.

This clonotype was counted only a few times. V gene TRBV5-1 combines with J gene TRBJ2-7, with D possibly TRBD1 on 5 matching bases. In germline, CDR1 is SGHRS, CDR2 YFSETQ. Trimming cost V 0 bases and J 2 bases, with 12 bases left between them. This CDR3 has 15 amino acids. In DNA, the CDR3 is TGCGCCAGCAGCTTGGAAGCAGGGCCACCCTACGAGCAGTACTTC. Translation: CASSLEAGPPYEQYF.

This clonotype was counted a few times. The chain is built from TRBV3-1 and TRBJ2-5, with 8 nucleotides matching TRBD2. With V trimmed by 4 bases and J by 0 bases, 10 bases remained unmatched. The CDR3 runs 17 residues. Germline V lookup: CDR1 LGHDT, CDR2 YNNKEL (reference sequence). This CDR3 is CASSPPTSGRYQETQYF. CDR3 DNA: TGTGCCAGCAGCCCGCCCACTAGCGGACGGTACCAAGAGACCCAGTACTTC.

This clonotype was seen a few times. The chain has TRBV9 and TRBJ2-3, with D maybe TRBD2 (5 bases). Trimming pared 0 bases from V and 2 bases from J, leaving 13 bases between. Germline CDR1 and CDR2: SGDLS and YYNGEE. The CDR3 has 16 amino acids. In DNA, the CDR3 is TGTGCCAGCAGCGTAGCGCGCGGGCCCTACACAGATACGCAGTATTTT. Protein product: CASSVARGPYTDTQYF.

About this clonotype: This may be a read error: a much more frequent sequence differs by one nucleotide. The chain couples TRBV28 to TRBJ2-7; D not resolved. Germline V gives CDR1 MDHEN, CDR2 SYDVKM. V lost 1 base to trimming and J lost 6 bases, with 16 bases between them. The CDR3 is 15 amino acids. CDR3 sequence (DNA): TGTGCCAGCAGTTTATACTCCGCTGGTCGGGCCGAGCAGTACTTC. Encoded protein: CASSLYSAGRAEQYF.

The table lists this clonotype with a few counts. The chain joins TRBV20-1 to TRBJ1-2; 7 positions agree with TRBD1. The V segment lost 5 bases and the J segment 0 bases; nucleotides outside the gene matches: 3. Looked up from germline, CDR1 is DFQATT and CDR2 is SNEGSKA (reference sequence). This CDR3 contains 13 residues. The CDR3 DNA follows: TGCAGTGCTCCAGGGGGAGCTAACTATGGCTACACCTTC. Amino acids: CSAPGGANYGYTF.

This clonotype was counted between two and nine times. V usage is TRBV29-1 and J usage is TRBJ1-1; D gene unclear. The V and J ends lost 7 bases and 4 bases respectively, with 16 bases between them. Germline-derived CDR1 and CDR2 are SQVTM and ANQGSEA. The CDR3 consists of 13 residues. The CDR3 region is CSANPGSSTEAFF. CDR3 nucleotide sequence: TGCAGCGCCAACCCGGGCAGCTCCACTGAAGCTTTCTTT.

This clonotype was seen just once. Being one base from a much bigger clone, this may be a read error. The chain recombines TRBV20-1 with TRBJ2-5; TRBD1 agrees at 8 bases. The germline gives CDR1 DFQATT, CDR2 SNEGSKA (reference sequence). The CDR3 is made up of 13 amino acids. CDR3 protein: CSSRTDRGETQYF. In DNA form, the CDR3 reads TGCAGTTCTAGAACCGACAGGGGTGAGACCCAGTACTTC.

The V call is TRBV24-1, the J call TRBJ2-5; TRBD2 aligns across 14 bases. The CDR3 is 18 amino acids. Trimming at V came to 4 bases and at J to 5 bases, leaving 11 bases not matched to a gene. Germline values: CDR1 KGHDR, CDR2 SFDVKD. The CDR3 loop reads CATSDPGTSGRVGETQYF. The DNA for the CDR3 is TGTGCCACCAGTGACCCCGGGACTAGCGGGAGAGTGGGCGAGACCCAGTACTTC.

The sample holds many counts of this clonotype. The chain recombines TRBV5-1 with TRBJ2-2; D not resolved. The V gene lost 7 bases and the J gene lost 1 base, with 11 bases spanning the gap. Germline V gene data show CDR1 as SGHRS and CDR2 as YFSETQ. The CDR3 loop spans 14 amino acids. The DNA of the CDR3 is TGCGCCAGCGAGGCGGTTGGGAACACCGGGGAGCTGTTTTTT. This encodes CASEAVGNTGELFF.

Here the CDR3 reads CASSRRGGLYNEQFF. CDR3 bases: TGTGCCAGCAGCCGGAGAGGGGGCTTATACAATGAGCAGTTCTTC. This chain connects TRBV14 to TRBJ2-1; the match to TRBD1 covers 7 bases. Germline assignment: CDR1 SGHDN and CDR2 FVKESK. This CDR3 region has 15 residues. V lost 4 bases to trimming and J lost 4 bases; unmatched junction nucleotides: 7.

The chain is built from TRBV20-1 and TRBJ2-3; 8 nucleotides line up with TRBD2. The CDR3 sequence is 16 residues long. Germline V gene sequence: CDR1 DFQATT, CDR2 SNEGSKA (reference sequence). Trimming took 0 bases from V and 2 from J; bases not matched to a gene: 7. The CDR3 region has the DNA TGCAGTGCTAGAGATAGGTTACTAGCGGACACAGATACGCAGTATTTT. Translation: CSARDRLLADTDTQYF.

This clonotype has more than one count but fewer than ten. This chain joins TRBV20-1 and TRBJ2-7; TRBD1 matches 9 bases. The CDR3 is 13 residues long. CDR1 and CDR2 (germline): DFQATT, SNEGSKA (reference sequence). Losses at the gene ends were 5 bases for V and 5 bases for J; bases not matched to a gene: 7. This CDR3 is CSAPGTGSDEQYF. The CDR3 nucleotides read TGCAGTGCTCCCGGGACAGGGAGCGACGAGCAGTACTTC.

V usage is TRBV5-1 and J usage is TRBJ1-6; D is unclear. The CDR3 extends over 13 amino acids. Germline V gives CDR1 SGHRS, CDR2 YFSETQ. Between the trimmed V and J ends, which lost 4 bases and 9 bases, there was a span of 11 bases. The chain's CDR3 is CASSGDTRSPLHF. The DNA for the CDR3 is TGCGCCAGCAGCGGAGACACGCGTTCACCCCTCCACTTT.

This clonotype was counted many times. The chain has TRBV9 and TRBJ2-3, with 11 positions matching TRBD1. V lost 3 bases to trimming and J lost 4 bases; unmatched junction nucleotides: 4. The CDR3 sequence is 15 residues long. From germline, CDR1 is SGDLS and CDR2 YYNGEE. The CDR3 DNA reads as TGTGCCAGCAGCGCGGACAGGGGGCCAGCAGATACGCAGTATTTT. This sequence encodes CASSADRGPADTQYF.

The sample holds a few counts of this clonotype. This sequence joins TRBV9 and TRBJ2-1, with TRBD2 identical over 9 bases. CDR1 and CDR2 from the germline V gene are SGDLS and YYNGEE. CDR3 length: 13 residues. J was trimmed by 8 bases and V by 5 bases; bases with no gene match: 5. CDR3 loop: CASRRVAGDEQFF. The CDR3 nucleotides read TGTGCCAGCAGAAGGGTAGCGGGGGATGAGCAGTTCTTC.

The V call is TRBV7-9, the J call TRBJ2-4; 7 bases are shared with TRBD1. The germline CDR1 and CDR2 sequences are SEHNR and FQNEAQ (reference sequence). The CDR3 runs 14 residues. With V trimmed by 0 bases and J by 7 bases, 3 bases remained unmatched. CDR3 coding DNA: TGTGCCAGCAGCTTAGCAGGGGGCGAGAACATTCAGTACTTC. This translates into CASSLAGGENIQYF.

The table lists this clonotype with many counts. The genes are TRBV7-2 and TRBJ2-3, with 7 bases fitting TRBD1. Germline V CDR1 and CDR2: SGHTA, FQGNSA. V dropped 0 bases and J dropped 2; count of bases not matched to a gene: 14. The CDR3 totals 19 residues. The CDR3 nucleotides read TGTGCCAGCAGCTTAGCTCGGACAGGACCCCAAACCTACACAGATACGCAGTATTTT. It is translated as CASSLARTGPQTYTDTQYF.

This clonotype was observed a few times. The chain recombines TRBV5-1 with TRBJ1-1; D ambiguous. The CDR3 runs to 13 residues. Germline CDR1 and CDR2: SGHRS and YFSETQ. V gave up 4 bases and J gave up 8 bases, with 15 bases separating them. This chain's CDR3 is CASSLDVPTEAFF. CDR3 DNA sequence: TGCGCCAGCAGCCTTGACGTACCTACGGAAGCTTTCTTT.

This clonotype was seen more than once but under ten times. In DNA form, the CDR3 reads TGCAGTACCGGGACTAGCGGGGTCCGGGGGACCCAGTACTTC. As protein: CSTGTSGVRGTQYF. V gene TRBV20-1 combines with J gene TRBJ2-5, with 13 bases fitting TRBD2. Germline V CDR1 and CDR2: DFQATT, SNEGSKA (reference sequence). V gave up 8 bases and J gave up 7 bases; unmatched junction bases: 10. The CDR3 has 14 residues.

This clonotype was seen ten or more times. The chain couples TRBV5-6 to TRBJ1-3, with D uncertain. The germline CDR1 and CDR2 sequences are SGHDT and YYEEEE. The CDR3 has 17 amino acids. V gave up 3 bases and J gave up 1 base, with 17 bases separating them. CDR3 region: CASSSNLGRPSGNTIYF. CDR3 DNA: TGTGCCAGCAGCTCCAACCTGGGGAGGCCATCTGGAAACACCATATATTTT. Together with reference TRBV5-6 and TRBJ1-3, the CDR3 gives the full variable domain: DAGVTQSPTHLIKTRGQQVTLRCSPKSGHDTVSWYQQALGQGPQFIFQYYEEEERQRGNFPDRFSGHQFPNYSSELNVNALLLGDSALYLCASSSNLGRPSGNTIYFGEGSWLTVV.

The CDR3 DNA reads as TGTGCCAGCAGCTACGGGGGCGGGGGGGTTGTCAATGAGCAGTTCTTC. Translation gives CASSYGGGGVVNEQFF. The chain joins TRBV7-2 to TRBJ2-1; 9 bases align to TRBD2. CDR3 length: 16 residues. Germline loops: CDR1 SGHTA, CDR2 FQGNSA. V lost 4 bases and J lost 6; bases outside the gene matches: 10.